The 5 T cell receptor beta chains presented below share a single source sample, sequenced in a study of shared clonotypes between healthy human individuals. It was CD45RO-negative cells, positively selected for CCR7, that made up naive CD8 cells, with terminally differentiated effector memory CD45RA+ cells excluded. Sequencing was performed with immunoSEQ multiplex PCR; in TCRdb, only in-frame clones are kept and a portion is missing. This table holds millions of clones, roughly 91% found once. Sample: naive CD8+ T cells from PBMCs. The receptors were sampled from a man younger than 30 in good health. Some clones in this sample may be carry-over from other donors' samples.

J is TRBJ1-2 and V is TRBV9; D unclear. Germline V gene sequence: CDR1 SGDLS, CDR2 YYNGEE. Trimming took off 4 bases at V and 8 bases at J, with 12 bases between the two ends. The CDR3 length is 12 residues. As DNA, the CDR3 is TGTGCCAGCAGCCCTCGGGTGGGGGGCTACACCTTC. Its protein is CASSPRVGGYTF.

The chain joins TRBV5-4 to TRBJ1-1; 7 bases map to TRBD1. In germline, CDR1 is SGHNT, CDR2 YYREEE (reference sequence). The CDR3 runs 16 residues. V shed 4 bases, J shed 1 base, and the junction held 10 bases outside the gene matches. The CDR3 nucleotides are TGTGCCAGCAGCCCGTGGGACAGCCGTTGGAACACTGAAGCTTTCTTT. Translation gives CASSPWDSRWNTEAFF.

The CDR3 spells CASSMSPTGGYEQYF. The DNA of the CDR3 is TGTGCCAGTAGTATGAGTCCGACAGGGGGCTACGAGCAGTACTTC. The chain combines TRBV19 with TRBJ2-7; TRBD1 aligns across 9 bases. J gave up 3 bases and V 3 bases, and 6 bases lay outside the gene matches. Germline V gene lookup returns CDR1 LNHDA and CDR2 SQIVND (reference sequence). This CDR3 region has 15 residues.

CDR3 bases: TGTGCCAGCAGCTTGGGGCTAGCGGGACCATACAATGAGCAGTTCTTC. Translating it yields CASSLGLAGPYNEQFF. The rearrangement joins TRBV5-8 to TRBJ2-1; 9 bases fit TRBD2. CDR3 size: 16 residues. Germline CDR1 is SGHTS and CDR2 is YDEGEE. J gave up 4 bases and V 0 bases, and 5 bases lay outside the gene matches. Variable domain in full (rest from reference TRBV5-8 and TRBJ2-1): EAGVTQSPTHLIKTRGQQATLRCSPISGHTSVYWYQQALGLGLQFLLWYDEGEERNRGNFPPRFSGRQFPNYSSELNVNALELEDSALYLCASSLGLAGPYNEQFFGPGTRLTVL.

The DNA of the CDR3 is TGTGCCAGCAACCCGCCCCCCGGGGCCAACGTCCTGACTTTC. This gives the protein CASNPPPGANVLTF. V gene TRBV2 combines with J gene TRBJ2-6; D not certain. Germline V CDR1 and CDR2: SNHLY, FYNNEI. The V end was cut by 7 bases, the J end by 4 bases, with 11 bases between. This CDR3 has 14 residues.